Listed below are T cell receptor beta chains from one sample, sequenced in a study of T cell changes during pregnancy in multiple sclerosis. Repertoires were generated with immunoSEQ multiplex PCR, while TCRdb's copy carries only in-frame clones and drops some. Among about 50,000 clones listed, roughly 91% were seen once. Material: CD4+ T cells from peripheral blood mononuclear cells, obtained in the second trimester of pregnancy. These receptors came from a female donor with multiple sclerosis, enrolled in a pregnancy study. Each CDR3 is given with its conserved first and last residue. The D gene is left open where the match is weak. Some rows have no size entry. The others give once, few or many, or a class for an expanded clone.

cdr3_nt,cdr3_aa,j_call,v_call,clone_size,d_call
TGTGCCAGCTCACCCAGGACAGACTCCGGGGAGCTGTTTTTT,CASSPRTDSGELFF,TRBJ2-2,TRBV18,-,-
TGTGCCAGCAGCTTCGGGGGGAAGGCAAATGAAAAACTGTTTTTT,CASSFGGKANEKLFF,TRBJ1-4,TRBV5-8,-,-
TGTGCCAGCAGCTTAGAACAGGGGGTTTCACCCCTCCACTTT,CASSLEQGVSPLHF,TRBJ1-6,TRBV7-2,-,TRBD1
TGTGCCAGCAGTTTTAACCAAGAGACCCAGTACTTC,CASSFNQETQYF,TRBJ2-5,TRBV27,-,-
TGTGCCAGCAGCTTAGACCTCAGGGATTCTTCTGGCTACACCTTC,CASSLDLRDSSGYTF,TRBJ1-2,TRBV11-1,few,-
TGTGCCATGGGGACAGGGGTCGGACAGCCCCAGCATTTT,CAMGTGVGQPQHF,TRBJ1-5,TRBV10-3,-,TRBD1
TGTGCCAGCAGGCGACAGGGGAGGACTGAAGCTTTCTTT,CASRRQGRTEAFF,TRBJ1-1,TRBV6-1,few,TRBD1
TGTGCCAGCAGCCCCAGGGGCAACTATGGCTACACCTTC,CASSPRGNYGYTF,TRBJ1-2,TRBV9,-,-
TGTGCCATCAGTTCACCCCGGGGACTGATACCCGACAGCTCCTACAATGAGCAGTTCTTC,CAISSPRGLIPDSSYNEQFF,TRBJ2-1,TRBV10-3,once,-
TGTGCCAGTGCGGGACTGCTAGCCAAAAACATTCAGTACTTC,CASAGLLAKNIQYF,TRBJ2-4,TRBV27,-,-
TGTGCCAGCAGCTTATTTATTCCGAACAGGGGTAAAAGCTCCTACGAGCAGTACTTC,CASSLFIPNRGKSSYEQYF,TRBJ2-7,TRBV11-2,once,TRBD1
TGTGCCAGCTCATTTACGGGCTACAATGAGCAGTTCTTC,CASSFTGYNEQFF,TRBJ2-1,TRBV18,once,-
TGTGCCAGCAGACGCCCGGGACAGGCAGTCTATGGCTACACCTTC,CASRRPGQAVYGYTF,TRBJ1-2,TRBV11-2,few,TRBD1
TGTGCCAGCAGTTTGGGCCAGGGTAGGAACACTGAAGCTTTCTTT,CASSLGQGRNTEAFF,TRBJ1-1,TRBV28,-,-
TGCGCCAGCAGCCCCCCCGTGGACGGGATCGATGGCTACACCTTC,CASSPPVDGIDGYTF,TRBJ1-2,TRBV5-1,once,-
TGCGCCAGCAGACCGGTTCGAGACAGCACACTTAACACTGAAGCTTTCTTT,CASRPVRDSTLNTEAFF,TRBJ1-1,TRBV5-1,-,-
TGCGCCAGCAGGTCAGGGGATTCTTTAGGGGGCTACACCTTC,CASRSGDSLGGYTF,TRBJ1-2,TRBV5-1,-,-
TGTGCCAGCAGCGTAGAGGCCGGGGGGACTAGCGGAAGGTCCTACGAGCAGTACTTC,CASSVEAGGTSGRSYEQYF,TRBJ2-7,TRBV9,-,TRBD2
TGTGCCAGCAGAGGTCAATCGCTAGCTAACTATGGCTACACCTTC,CASRGQSLANYGYTF,TRBJ1-2,TRBV2,-,-
TGTGCCAGCAGTAGACAGGGGCGGGAGCAGTACTTC,CASSRQGREQYF,TRBJ2-7,TRBV6-5,-,TRBD1
TGTGCCAGCAGTTTAGAGGTACCGAGTGAAAAACTGTTTTTT,CASSLEVPSEKLFF,TRBJ1-4,TRBV27,-,-
TGTGCCAGCAGCTTGGCTAACGGTGGTGACACCGGGGAGCTGTTTTTT,CASSLANGGDTGELFF,TRBJ2-2,TRBV5-4,-,-
TGTGCCAGCTTCGAAGTGGCTTTAGCGAACAATCAGCCCCAGCATTTT,CASFEVALANNQPQHF,TRBJ1-5,TRBV18,-,-
TGTGCCTGGAGTGTACGTGCAGGACAAGATTATAGCAATCAGCCCCAGCATTTT,CAWSVRAGQDYSNQPQHF,TRBJ1-5,TRBV30,once,-
TGTGCCAGCACCCTCGGACAGCCGAACACTGAAGCTTTCTTT,CASTLGQPNTEAFF,TRBJ1-1,TRBV6-5,-,-
TGTGCTAGCAGCATGGGACTAAGCTCCTACAATGAGCAGTTCTTC,CASSMGLSSYNEQFF,TRBJ2-1,TRBV7-7,-,TRBD2